This T cell receptor beta chain was sequenced for a study of T cell changes during pregnancy in multiple sclerosis. After removal of 5 bases from V and 4 bases from J, the junction contained 8 bases not matched to a gene. CDR1 is PRHDT and CDR2 is FYEKMQ in the germline V gene (reference sequence). This CDR3 is 16 amino acids long. Clones were read by immunoSEQ multiplex PCR, and TCRdb kept only the in-frame ones, dropping some. The data contain 30,000 to 45,000 clones, about 92% of them singletons. The rearrangement joins TRBV13 to TRBJ2-5; 12 bases map to TRBD1. This TCR was recovered from a female donor with multiple sclerosis, enrolled in a pregnancy study. The material was CD8+ T cells from peripheral blood mononuclear cells, obtained before pregnancy. For the CDR3, the DNA is TGTGCCAGCAGCGGAGGGGGACAGGGGGCAGGAGAGACCCAGTACTTC. This translates into CASSGGGQGAGETQYF.